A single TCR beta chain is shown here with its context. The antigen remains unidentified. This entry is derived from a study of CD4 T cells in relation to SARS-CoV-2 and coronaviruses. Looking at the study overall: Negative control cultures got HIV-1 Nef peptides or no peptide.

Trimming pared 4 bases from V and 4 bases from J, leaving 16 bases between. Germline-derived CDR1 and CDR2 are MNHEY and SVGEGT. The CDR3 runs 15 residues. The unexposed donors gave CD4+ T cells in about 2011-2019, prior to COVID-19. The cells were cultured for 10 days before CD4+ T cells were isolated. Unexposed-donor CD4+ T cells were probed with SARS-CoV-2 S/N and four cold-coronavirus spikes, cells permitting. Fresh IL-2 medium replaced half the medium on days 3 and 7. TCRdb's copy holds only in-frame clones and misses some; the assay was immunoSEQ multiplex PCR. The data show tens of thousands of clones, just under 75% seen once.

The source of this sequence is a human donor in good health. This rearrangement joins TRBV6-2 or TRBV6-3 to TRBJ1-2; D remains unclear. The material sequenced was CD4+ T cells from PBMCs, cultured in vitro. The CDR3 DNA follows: TGTGCCAGCAGTTCCTGGACGGTCAAGGCCTATGGCTACACCTTC. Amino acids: CASSSWTVKAYGYTF.